This T cell receptor beta chain was captured in a study of T cell clonality in common variable immunodeficiency. General study points: Reportedly, TCR beta sequences from common variable immunodeficiency showed fewer deletions and N-nucleotide insertions.

The CDR3 extends over 16 amino acids. The V gene's germline CDR1 is WNHNN and CDR2 SYGVQD (reference sequence). The ends lost 3 bases at V and 4 bases at J; junction bases unmatched: 8. This clone has at least ten counts. Its antigen remains unidentified. The read comes to an end 3 residues before the CDR3 does, leaving the germline J gene to fill in the end. Assay used: immunoSEQ multiplex PCR; TCRdb lists only in-frame clones, some missing. The sample lists 23,000 or so clones, none appearing once, the ten largest making up roughly 9.6%. The sequenced sample was peripheral blood mononuclear cells. The rearrangement joins TRBV10-1 to TRBJ2-2; 7 bases align to TRBD2. The origin of this receptor is a human donor with common variable immunodeficiency. Incomplete CDR3 DNA: TGCGCCAGCAGTGACCGTAGCGGGTTAATCACCGGGGAG. Amino acid sequence: CASSDRSGLITGE. The full CDR3 is CASSDRSGLITGELFF.